This T cell receptor (beta chain) was captured by sequencing in a study of vaccination effects on CD4 cells after COVID-19. Overall study findings and caveats: Late in the post-vaccination period, infection-induced and vaccine-induced clones underwent marked clonal contraction. Within healthy vaccinees, only 1 of 255 vaccine-induced clones displayed cross-reactivity with common cold coronaviruses.

Trimming cost V 5 bases and J 4 bases; bases outside gene matches: 4. Germline-derived CDR1 and CDR2 are MNHEY and SMNVEV (reference sequence). The CDR3 extends over 14 amino acids. Details on this clone: The antigen remains unidentified.

TCRdb's copy holds only in-frame clones and misses some; the assay was immunoSEQ multiplex PCR. The table records about 60,000 clones, approximately 80% of them present only once. Prior to sequencing, the ViraFEST assay stimulated PBMC with viral peptide pools, which expanded the antigen-specific CD4+ T cells. Cells that had been cultured for roughly eleven days were the source of isolated CD4+ T cells. Wells each received 2.2 million or so PBMC, cultured with approximately 9 IU/ml IL-2 and roughly 10 ug/ml peptides. IL-2 medium supplanted half the medium on days 3 and 7. This TCR derives from a human donor who received a COVID-19 vaccine. The sequencing used CD4+ T cells from PBMCs cultured with HCoV-229E spike peptides, collected before COVID-19 vaccination. V and J are TRBV27 and TRBJ1-2; TRBD1 agrees at 10 bases. CDR3 nucleotide sequence: TGTGCCAGCAGTAGACAGGGGGCCCCCTATGGCTACACCTTC. This gives the protein CASSRQGAPYGYTF.